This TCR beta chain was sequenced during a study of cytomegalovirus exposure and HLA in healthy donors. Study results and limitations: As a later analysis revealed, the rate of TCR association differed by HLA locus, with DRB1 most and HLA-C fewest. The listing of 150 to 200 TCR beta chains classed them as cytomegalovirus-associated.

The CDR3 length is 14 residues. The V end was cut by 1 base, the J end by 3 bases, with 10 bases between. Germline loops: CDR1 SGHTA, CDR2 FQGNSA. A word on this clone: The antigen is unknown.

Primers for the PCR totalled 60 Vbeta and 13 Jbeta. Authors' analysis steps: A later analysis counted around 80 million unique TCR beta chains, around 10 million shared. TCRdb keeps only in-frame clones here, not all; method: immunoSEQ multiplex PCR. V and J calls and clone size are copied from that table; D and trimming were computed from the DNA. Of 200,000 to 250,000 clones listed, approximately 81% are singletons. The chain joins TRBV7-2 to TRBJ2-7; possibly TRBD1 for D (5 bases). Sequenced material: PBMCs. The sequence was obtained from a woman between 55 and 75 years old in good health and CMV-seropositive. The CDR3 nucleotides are TGTGCCAGCAGCTTAGAGGGGTTAATCTACGAGCAGTACTTC. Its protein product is CASSLEGLIYEQYF.